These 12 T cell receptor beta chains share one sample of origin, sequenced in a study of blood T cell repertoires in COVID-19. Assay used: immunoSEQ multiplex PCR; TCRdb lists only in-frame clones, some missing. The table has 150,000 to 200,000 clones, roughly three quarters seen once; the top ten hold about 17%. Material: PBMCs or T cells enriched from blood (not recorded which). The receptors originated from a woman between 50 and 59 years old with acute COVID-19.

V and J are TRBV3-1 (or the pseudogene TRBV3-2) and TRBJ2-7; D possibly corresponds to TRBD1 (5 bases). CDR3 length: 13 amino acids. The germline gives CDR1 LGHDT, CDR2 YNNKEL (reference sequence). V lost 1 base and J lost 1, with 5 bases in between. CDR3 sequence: CASSQGQSYEQYV. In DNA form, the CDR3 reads TGTGCCAGCAGCCAAGGACAGTCCTACGAGCAGTACGTC.

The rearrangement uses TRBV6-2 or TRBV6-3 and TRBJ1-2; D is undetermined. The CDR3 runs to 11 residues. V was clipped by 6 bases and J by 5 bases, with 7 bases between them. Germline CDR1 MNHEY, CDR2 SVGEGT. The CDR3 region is CASSTHYGYTF. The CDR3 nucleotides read TGTGCCAGCAGCACACATTATGGCTACACCTTC.

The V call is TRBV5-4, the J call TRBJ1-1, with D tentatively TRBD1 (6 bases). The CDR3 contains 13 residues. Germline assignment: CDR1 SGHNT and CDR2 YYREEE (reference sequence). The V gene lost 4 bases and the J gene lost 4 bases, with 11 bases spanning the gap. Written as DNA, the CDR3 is TGTGCCAGCAGCCACAGGGTCGGCACTGAAGCTTTCTTT. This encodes CASSHRVGTEAFF.

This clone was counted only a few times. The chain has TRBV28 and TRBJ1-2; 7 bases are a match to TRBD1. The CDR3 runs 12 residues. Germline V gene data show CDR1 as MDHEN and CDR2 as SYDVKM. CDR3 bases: TGTGGGTCAGGAGACAGGGTTGATGGCTACACCTTC. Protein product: CGSGDRVDGYTF.

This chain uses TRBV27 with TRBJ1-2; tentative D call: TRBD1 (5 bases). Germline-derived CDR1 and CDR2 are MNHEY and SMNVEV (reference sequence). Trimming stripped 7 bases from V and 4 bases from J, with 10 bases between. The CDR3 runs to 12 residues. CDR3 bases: TGTGCCAGCAAACGGGGGGGCTATGGCTACACCTTC. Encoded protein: CASKRGGYGYTF.

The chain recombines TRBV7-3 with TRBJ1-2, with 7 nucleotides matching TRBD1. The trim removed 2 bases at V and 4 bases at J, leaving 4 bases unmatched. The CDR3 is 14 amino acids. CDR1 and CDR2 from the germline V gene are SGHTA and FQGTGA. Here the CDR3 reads CASSLSTGSYGYTF. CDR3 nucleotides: TGTGCCAGCAGCTTATCGACAGGGTCCTATGGCTACACCTTC.

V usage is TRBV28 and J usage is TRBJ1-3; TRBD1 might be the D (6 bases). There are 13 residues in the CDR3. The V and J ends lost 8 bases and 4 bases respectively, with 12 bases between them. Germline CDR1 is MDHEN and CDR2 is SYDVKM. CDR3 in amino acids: CASFGGSGNTIYF. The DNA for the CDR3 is TGTGCCAGCTTTGGGGGCTCAGGAAACACCATATATTTT.

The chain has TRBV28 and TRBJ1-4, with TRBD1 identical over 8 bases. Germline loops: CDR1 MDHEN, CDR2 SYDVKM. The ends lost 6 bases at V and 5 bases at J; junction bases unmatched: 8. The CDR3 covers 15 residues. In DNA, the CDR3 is TGTGCCAGCAGCCTTCCCGGGACAGGCAATGAAAAACTGTTTTTT. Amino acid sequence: CASSLPGTGNEKLFF.

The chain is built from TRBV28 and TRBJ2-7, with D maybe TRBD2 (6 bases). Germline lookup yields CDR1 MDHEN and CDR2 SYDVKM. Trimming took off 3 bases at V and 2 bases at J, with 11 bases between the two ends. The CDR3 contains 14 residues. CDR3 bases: TGTGCCAGCAGTTTTGGGGGGACCACCTACGAGCAGTACGTC. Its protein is CASSFGGTTYEQYV.

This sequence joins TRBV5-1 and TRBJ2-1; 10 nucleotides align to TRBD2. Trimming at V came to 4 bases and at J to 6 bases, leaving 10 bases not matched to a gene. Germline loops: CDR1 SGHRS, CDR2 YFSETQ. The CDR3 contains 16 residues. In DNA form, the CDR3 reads TGCGCCAGCAGCCCCCTACCTAGCGGGAGAGCCAATGAGCAGTTCTTC. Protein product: CASSPLPSGRANEQFF.

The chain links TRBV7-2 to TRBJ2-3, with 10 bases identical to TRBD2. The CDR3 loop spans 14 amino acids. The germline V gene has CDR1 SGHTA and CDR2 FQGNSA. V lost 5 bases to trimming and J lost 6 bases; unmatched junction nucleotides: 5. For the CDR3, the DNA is TGTGCCAGCAGCACCGGGACTAGCGCGGATACGCAGTATTTT. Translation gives CASSTGTSADTQYF.

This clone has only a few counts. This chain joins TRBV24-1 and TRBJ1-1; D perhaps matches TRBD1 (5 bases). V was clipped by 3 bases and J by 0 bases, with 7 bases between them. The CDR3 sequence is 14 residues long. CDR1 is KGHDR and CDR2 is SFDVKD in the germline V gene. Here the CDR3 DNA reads TGTGCCACCAGTGATGCGACAGTGAACACTGAAGCTTTCTTT. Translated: CATSDATVNTEAFF.